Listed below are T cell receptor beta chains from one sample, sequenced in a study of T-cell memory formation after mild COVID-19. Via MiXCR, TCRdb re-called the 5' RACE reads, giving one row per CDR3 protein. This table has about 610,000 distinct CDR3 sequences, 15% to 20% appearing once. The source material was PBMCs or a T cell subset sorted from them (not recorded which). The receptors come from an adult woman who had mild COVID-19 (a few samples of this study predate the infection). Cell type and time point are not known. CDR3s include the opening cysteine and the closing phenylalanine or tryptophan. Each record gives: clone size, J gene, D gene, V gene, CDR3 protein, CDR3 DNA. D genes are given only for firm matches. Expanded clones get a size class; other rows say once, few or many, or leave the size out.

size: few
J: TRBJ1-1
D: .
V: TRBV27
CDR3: CASRSEGNTEAFF
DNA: TGTGCCAGCAGATCCGAGGGGAACACTGAAGCTTTCTTT

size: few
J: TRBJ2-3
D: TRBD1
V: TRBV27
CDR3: CASSSTGGSLFTDTQYF
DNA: TGTGCCAGCAGTTCAACAGGGGGCAGCTTATTCACAGATACGCAGTATTTT

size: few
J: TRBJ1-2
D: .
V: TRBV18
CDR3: CASSPSTRNYGYTF
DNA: TGTGCCAGCTCACCATCGACACGTAACTATGGCTACACCTTC

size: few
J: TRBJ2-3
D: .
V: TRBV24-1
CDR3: CATSEWRGRTDTQYF
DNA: TGTGCCACCAGTGAGTGGCGGGGGCGCACAGATACGCAGTATTTT

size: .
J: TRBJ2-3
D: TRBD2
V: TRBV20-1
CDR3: CSASQTSGTDTQYF
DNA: TGCAGTGCTAGTCAAACTAGCGGCACAGATACGCAGTATTTT

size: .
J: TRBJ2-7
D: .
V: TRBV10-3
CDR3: CAISGSYYEQYF
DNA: TGTGCCATCAGTGGGTCCTACTACGAGCAGTACTTC

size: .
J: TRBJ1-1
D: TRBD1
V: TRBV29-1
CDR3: CSVEDLETGETEAFF
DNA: TGCAGCGTTGAAGATCTTGAGACAGGGGAGACTGAAGCTTTCTTT

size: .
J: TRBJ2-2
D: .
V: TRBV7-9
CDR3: CASSLPRQGGTGELFF
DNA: TGTGCCAGCAGCTTACCCCGGCAGGGAGGAACCGGGGAGCTGTTTTTT

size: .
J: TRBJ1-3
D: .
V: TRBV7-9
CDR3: CASSPDPGAGNTIYF
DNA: TGTGCCAGCAGCCCGGACCCGGGTGCTGGAAACACCATATATTTT

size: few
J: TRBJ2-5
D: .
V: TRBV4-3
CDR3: CASSQEVGYQETQYF
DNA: TGCGCCAGCAGCCAAGAGGTGGGGTACCAAGAGACCCAGTACTTC

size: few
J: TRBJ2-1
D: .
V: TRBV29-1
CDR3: CSVRQGTSRDYNEQFF
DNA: TGCAGCGTTCGTCAGGGAACCTCCCGTGACTACAATGAGCAGTTCTTC

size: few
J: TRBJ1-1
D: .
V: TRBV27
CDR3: CASSFRGNEAFF
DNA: TGTGCCAGCAGTTTTCGTGGGAACGAAGCTTTCTTT

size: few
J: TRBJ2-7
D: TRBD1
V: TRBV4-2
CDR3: CASSQEQGSSYEQYF
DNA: TGTGCCAGCAGCCAAGAACAGGGGAGCTCCTACGAGCAGTACTTC

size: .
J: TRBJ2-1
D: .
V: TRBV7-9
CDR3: CASSLAPRILYNEQFF
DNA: TGTGCCAGCAGCTTAGCGCCGAGGATTTTATATAATGAGCAGTTCTTC

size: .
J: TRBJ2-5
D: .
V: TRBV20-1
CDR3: CSASWGTQYF
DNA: TGCAGTGCTTCTTGGGGGACCCAGTACTTC

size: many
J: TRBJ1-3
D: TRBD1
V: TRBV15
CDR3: CATSRDPSETGGFGNTIYF
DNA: TGTGCCACCAGCAGAGATCCATCCGAGACAGGGGGCTTTGGAAACACCATATATTTT

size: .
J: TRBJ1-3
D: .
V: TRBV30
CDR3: CAWGGAGNTIYF
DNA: TGTGCCTGGGGGGGGGCTGGAAACACCATATATTTT

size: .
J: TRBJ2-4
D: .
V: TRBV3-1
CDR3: CASSLNPQTVQYF
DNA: TGTGCCAGCAGCTTGAACCCTCAGACAGTGCAGTACTTC

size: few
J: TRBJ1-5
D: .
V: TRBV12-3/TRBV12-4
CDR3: CASSFYQPQHF
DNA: TGTGCCAGCAGTTTCTACCAGCCCCAGCATTTT

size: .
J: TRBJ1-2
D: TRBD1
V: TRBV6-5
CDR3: CASRATGGRTGYGYTF
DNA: TGTGCCAGCAGGGCGACAGGGGGGCGGACGGGCTATGGCTACACCTTC

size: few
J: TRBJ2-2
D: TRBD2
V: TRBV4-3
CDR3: CASSQVASGRTNGELFF
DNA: TGCGCCAGCAGCCAAGTAGCCAGCGGGAGAACGAACGGGGAGCTGTTTTTT

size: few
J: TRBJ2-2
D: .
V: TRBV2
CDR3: CASRSERAGELFF
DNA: TGTGCCAGCAGATCCGAGAGGGCCGGGGAGCTGTTTTTT

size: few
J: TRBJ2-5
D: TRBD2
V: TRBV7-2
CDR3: CASSRTRGQETQYF
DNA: TGTGCCAGCAGCCGGACTAGGGGCCAAGAGACCCAGTACTTC

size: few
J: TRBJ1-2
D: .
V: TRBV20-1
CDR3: CSAGQGKYDYTF
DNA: TGCAGTGCTGGGCAGGGGAAATATGACTACACCTTC

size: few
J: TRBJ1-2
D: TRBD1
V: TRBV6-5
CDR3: CASSPFGQGESGYTF
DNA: TGTGCCAGCAGTCCCTTTGGGCAGGGGGAATCTGGCTACACCTTC

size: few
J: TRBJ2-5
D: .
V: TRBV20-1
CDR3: CSAPSEGGETQYF
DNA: TGCAGTGCGCCTAGCGAGGGCGGAGAGACCCAGTACTTC

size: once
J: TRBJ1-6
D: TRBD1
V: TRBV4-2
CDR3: CASSQDRDRGRSPLHF
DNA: TGTGCCAGCAGCCAAGATAGGGACAGGGGAAGATCACCCCTCCACTTT

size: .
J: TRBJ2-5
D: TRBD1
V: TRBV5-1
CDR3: CASSSGTGGVGETQYF
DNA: TGCGCCAGCAGTTCTGGGACAGGGGGCGTCGGAGAGACCCAGTACTTC

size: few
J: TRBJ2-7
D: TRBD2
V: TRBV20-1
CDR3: CSARDRLAGGREQYF
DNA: TGCAGTGCTAGAGACCGACTAGCGGGAGGGAGGGAGCAGTACTTC

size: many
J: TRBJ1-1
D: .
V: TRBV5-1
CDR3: CASSTSTGVNTEAFF
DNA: .

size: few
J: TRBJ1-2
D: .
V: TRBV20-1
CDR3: CSARASPAGFDGYTF
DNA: TGCAGTGCTAGAGCCTCCCCGGCGGGTTTTGATGGCTACACCTTC

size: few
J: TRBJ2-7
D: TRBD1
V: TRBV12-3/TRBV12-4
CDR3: CASSLGTGYVEQYF
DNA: TGTGCCAGCAGTTTAGGGACAGGGTATGTCGAGCAGTACTTC

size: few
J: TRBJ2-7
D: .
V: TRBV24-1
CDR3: CATSGQGGSYEQYF
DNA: TGTGCCACCAGTGGGCAGGGGGGCTCCTACGAGCAGTACTTC

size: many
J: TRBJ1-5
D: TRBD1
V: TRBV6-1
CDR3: CASGDRARSNQPQHF
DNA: TGTGCCAGCGGCGACAGGGCCCGTAGCAATCAGCCCCAGCATTTT

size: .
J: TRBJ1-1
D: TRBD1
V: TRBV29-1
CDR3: CSVTETGTGLYTEAFF
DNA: TGCAGCGTAACCGAAACCGGGACAGGGTTGTACACTGAAGCTTTCTTT

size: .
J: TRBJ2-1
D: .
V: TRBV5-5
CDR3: CASSLGLSTVYNEQFF
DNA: TGTGCCAGCAGCTTGGGGCTATCGACGGTCTACAATGAGCAGTTCTTC

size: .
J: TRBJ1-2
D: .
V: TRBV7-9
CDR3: CASSSLGRGGGGYTF
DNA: TGTGCCAGCAGCTCTTTGGGCCGGGGGGGCGGTGGCTACACCTTC

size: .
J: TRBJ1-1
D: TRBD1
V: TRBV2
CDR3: CASSVQGGSEAFF
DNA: TGTGCCAGCAGTGTGCAGGGGGGCTCGGAAGCTTTCTTT

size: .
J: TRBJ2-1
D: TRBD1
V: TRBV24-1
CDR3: CATSPGQGGHEQFF
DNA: TGTGCCACCAGCCCGGGACAGGGGGGTCATGAGCAGTTCTTC

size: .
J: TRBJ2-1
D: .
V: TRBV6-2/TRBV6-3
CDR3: CASSYSRGGHLEQFF
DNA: TGTGCCAGCAGTTACTCCAGGGGAGGGCACCTTGAGCAGTTCTTC

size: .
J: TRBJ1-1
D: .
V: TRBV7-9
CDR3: CASSLRQGKEAFF
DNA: TGTGCCAGCAGCTTAAGGCAGGGCAAGGAAGCTTTCTTT

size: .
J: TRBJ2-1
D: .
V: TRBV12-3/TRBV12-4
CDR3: CASRNGGYNEQFF
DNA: TGTGCCAGCAGGAATGGGGGGTACAATGAGCAGTTCTTC

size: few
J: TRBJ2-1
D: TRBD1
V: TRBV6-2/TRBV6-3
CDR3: CASSPRQGYNEQFF
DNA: TGTGCCAGCAGTCCCCGACAGGGATACAATGAGCAGTTCTTC

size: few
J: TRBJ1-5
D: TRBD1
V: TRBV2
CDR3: CASSRDRGGPQHF
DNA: TGTGCCAGCAGTAGGGACAGGGGAGGGCCCCAGCATTTT

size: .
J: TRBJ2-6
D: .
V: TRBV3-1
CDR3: CASSQDIVANVLTF
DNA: TGTGCCAGCAGCCAAGATATAGTGGCCAACGTCCTGACTTTC

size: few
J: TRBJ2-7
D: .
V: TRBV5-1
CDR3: CASRLDSLPYEQYF
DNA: TGCGCCAGCAGACTCGACTCGCTCCCCTACGAGCAGTACTTC

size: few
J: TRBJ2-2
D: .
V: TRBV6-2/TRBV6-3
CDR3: CASSSPLTGELFF
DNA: TGTGCCAGCAGTTCCCCTCTCACCGGGGAGCTGTTTTTT

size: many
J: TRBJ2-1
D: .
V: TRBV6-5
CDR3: CASTPGTPSYNEQFF
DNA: TGTGCCAGCACCCCCGGGACGCCTTCCTACAATGAGCAGTTCTTC

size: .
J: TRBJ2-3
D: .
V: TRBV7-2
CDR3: CASSPQRVASDTQYF
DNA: TGTGCCAGCAGCCCGCAGCGGGTAGCGTCAGATACGCAGTATTTT

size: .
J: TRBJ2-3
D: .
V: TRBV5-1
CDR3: CASSLYSGGTDTQYF
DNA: TGCGCCAGCAGCTTGTATTCGGGAGGCACAGATACGCAGTATTTT

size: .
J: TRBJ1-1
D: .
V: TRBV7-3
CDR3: CASSLEQDLNTEAFF
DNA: TGTGCCAGCAGCTTAGAACAGGACCTCAACACTGAAGCTTTCTTT

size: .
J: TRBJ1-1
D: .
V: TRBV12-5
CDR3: CASAIGGSTEAFF
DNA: TGTGCTAGTGCCATCGGGGGGAGCACTGAAGCTTTCTTT

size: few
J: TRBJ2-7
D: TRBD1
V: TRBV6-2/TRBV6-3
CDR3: CASRALGQGEREQYF
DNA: TGTGCCAGCAGGGCCCTAGGACAGGGGGAGCGGGAGCAGTACTTC

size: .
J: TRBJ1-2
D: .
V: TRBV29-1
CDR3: CSVEMGVGGYTF
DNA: TGCAGCGTTGAAATGGGGGTGGGTGGCTACACCTTC

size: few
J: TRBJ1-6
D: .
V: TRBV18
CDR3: CASSPRQPASSSYNSPLHF
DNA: TGTGCCAGCTCACCACGTCAACCGGCGTCGAGCTCCTATAATTCACCCCTCCACTTT

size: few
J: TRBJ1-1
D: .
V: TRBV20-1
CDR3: CSARQNMNTEAFF
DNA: TGCAGTGCCCGACAGAACATGAACACTGAAGCTTTCTTT

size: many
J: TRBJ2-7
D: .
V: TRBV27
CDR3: CASSFLNSYEQYF
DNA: TGTGCCAGCAGTTTTCTTAACTCCTACGAGCAGTACTTC